These 20 T cell receptor beta chains were all obtained from the same sample, sequenced in a study of blood T cell repertoires in COVID-19. Only in-frame clones appear in the TCRdb table, and some are missing; sequencing was by immunoSEQ multiplex PCR. Of a few hundred thousand clones listed, approximately 91% are singletons. The sample taken for sequencing was PBMCs or T cells enriched from blood (not recorded which). Receptors originate from a human donor in a cohort exposed to, infected with or recovered from COVID-19 (not recorded which). The donor label of this sample is uncertain.

This chain uses TRBV2 with TRBJ1-5, with TRBD1 as a possible D gene (6 bases). The CDR3 runs 16 residues. Germline V CDR1 and CDR2: SNHLY, FYNNEI. Trimming removed 1 base from V and 2 bases from J, with 12 bases in between. Here the CDR3 reads CASSEGGRAGNQPQHF. Written as DNA, the CDR3 is TGTGCCAGCAGTGAAGGGGGGCGCGCGGGCAATCAGCCCCAGCATTTT.

This chain joins TRBV27 and TRBJ2-2, with 10 bases fitting TRBD1. The CDR3 length is 16 residues. J lost 6 bases, V lost 5 bases, and 9 bases had no gene match. Per germline, CDR1 MNHEY and CDR2 SMNVEV (reference sequence). DNA for the CDR3: TGTGCCAGCAGTCCGGACAGGGGGAGCGACGCCGGGGAGCTGTTTTTT. Encoded protein: CASSPDRGSDAGELFF.

This chain joins TRBV12-3 or TRBV12-4 and TRBJ2-7; the D gene is possibly TRBD2 (6 bases). The CDR3 contains 12 residues. V was clipped by 8 bases and J by 4 bases, with 12 bases between them. DNA for the CDR3: TGTGCCAGCGGGGGACTTCCTTACGAGCAGTACTTC. This sequence encodes CASGGLPYEQYF.

Written as DNA, the CDR3 is TGTGCCAGCAGCTTATTCGCAGGGGAATATGGCTACACCTTC. Amino acids: CASSLFAGEYGYTF. The chain couples TRBV5-4 to TRBJ1-2; D perhaps matches TRBD1 (6 bases). In germline, CDR1 is SGHNT, CDR2 YYREEE (reference sequence). This CDR3 contains 14 residues. V lost 2 bases to trimming and J lost 5 bases, with 13 bases between them.

The DNA for the CDR3 is TGTGCAAGTCGCTTCAGGGGGCCCGGCGGGGGTGGCAATCAGCCCCAGCATTTT. This codes for CASRFRGPGGGGNQPQHF. The chain carries TRBV12-2 and TRBJ1-5; the table's D call of TRBD1 was not tested on the DNA. TRBV12-2 is marked as a pseudogene. This CDR3 contains 18 residues.

The CDR3 loop reads CAATREGWGQPQHF. CDR3 coding DNA: TGTGCCGCCACGAGGGAGGGATGGGGTCAGCCCCAGCATTTT. The chain has TRBV19 and TRBJ1-5, with D unclear. V lost 11 bases to trimming and J lost 6 bases, with 20 bases between them. Germline CDR1 reads LNHDA; CDR2 reads SQIVND (reference sequence). There are 14 residues in the CDR3.

This clone was seen once. CDR3 sequence reads: CASSLTSDQPQHF. The CDR3 nucleotides are TGTGCCAGCAGCTTGACCAGCGATCAGCCCCAGCATTTT. The V call is TRBV7-2, the J call TRBJ1-5; D uncertain. The V gene's germline CDR1 is SGHTA and CDR2 FQGNSA. The CDR3 loop spans 13 amino acids. V gave up 3 bases and J gave up 5 bases, with 8 bases separating them.

The rearrangement links TRBV23-1 to TRBJ2-1; D is possibly TRBD2 (6 bases). TRBV23-1 is treated as an ORF (open reading frame) with a function not yet certain. V was trimmed by 4 bases and J by 7 bases, leaving 23 bases between them. This CDR3 comprises 17 residues. The DNA for the CDR3 is TGCGCCAGCAGTCTAAAGGAAATGACTAGTTTAAAGAATGAGCAGTTCTTC. It is translated as CASSLKEMTSLKNEQFF.

The chain uses TRBV20-1 and TRBJ1-2; D uncertain. The V and J ends lost 3 bases and 8 bases respectively, with 13 bases between them. Germline V gives CDR1 DFQATT, CDR2 SNEGSKA (reference sequence). The CDR3 is made up of 12 amino acids. The CDR3: CSASPRSYGYTF. CDR3 coding DNA: TGCAGTGCTAGTCCCAGGTCCTACGGCTACACCTTC.

The J gene is TRBJ2-1, the V gene TRBV5-1; D is perhaps TRBD2 (6 bases). V lost 4 bases and J lost 6, with 11 bases in between. Germline V lookup: CDR1 SGHRS, CDR2 YFSETQ. CDR3 length: 13 residues. CDR3 loop: CASSDCGANEQFF. CDR3 sequence (DNA): TGCGCCAGCAGCGACTGCGGGGCCAATGAGCAGTTCTTC.

The rearrangement joins TRBV18 to TRBJ2-7, with 8 bases aligning to TRBD1. The CDR3 runs 12 residues. CDR1 is KGHSH, CDR2 LQKENI, per germline. The V gene end was trimmed by 5 bases and the J gene end by 5 bases; junction bases not matched to a gene: 2. This CDR3 is CASSGQGDEQYF. The CDR3 bases are TGTGCCAGCTCAGGACAGGGCGACGAGCAGTACTTC.

This chain links TRBV3-1 (or the pseudogene TRBV3-2) with TRBJ2-7, with TRBD1 identical over 10 bases. Germline lookup yields CDR1 LGHDT and CDR2 YNNKEL (reference sequence). The CDR3 spans 15 residues. The V and J ends lost 1 base and 5 bases, in that order; junction bases with no gene match: 5. The CDR3: CASSQAGTGVHEQYF. The CDR3 DNA sequence: TGTGCCAGCAGCCAAGCCGGGACAGGGGTCCACGAGCAGTACTTC.

The chain couples TRBV4-3 to TRBJ2-1; 12 bases align to TRBD2. V shed 1 base, J shed 8 bases, and the junction held 3 bases outside the gene matches. The germline gives CDR1 LGHNA, CDR2 YSLEER. The CDR3 has 15 residues. In DNA form, the CDR3 reads TGCGCCAGCAGCCAAGCTAGCGGGGGGGCCTATGAGCAGTTCTTC. As protein: CASSQASGGAYEQFF.

The DNA for the CDR3 is TGTGCCTGGAGCCCCGGACAGGGGGCAAGGGAGACCCAGTACTTC. Protein: CAWSPGQGARETQYF. The chain recombines TRBV30 with TRBJ2-5; 11 positions match TRBD1. The ends lost 3 bases at V and 5 bases at J; junction bases unmatched: 8. Germline V lookup: CDR1 GTSNPN, CDR2 SVGIG (reference sequence). The CDR3 has 15 residues.

This sequence joins TRBV6-5 and TRBJ2-5; D is possibly TRBD1 (6 bases). This CDR3 has 15 amino acids. Germline CDR1 reads MNHEY; CDR2 reads SVGAGI. V lost 6 bases and J 1 base, leaving 15 bases between the germline ends. CDR3 amino acids: CASSPTSRGQETQYF. DNA for the CDR3: TGTGCCAGCAGCCCGACCTCCAGGGGCCAAGAGACCCAGTACTTC.

This chain joins TRBV7-8 and TRBJ1-2, with a weak D call TRBD1 (5 bases). The V end lost 1 base, the J end lost 7 bases, and 19 bases lay between the germline ends. The CDR3 has 16 residues. Germline V gene sequence: CDR1 SGHVS, CDR2 FQNEAQ. The CDR3 bases are TGTGCCAGCAGCTTAGTTCCTGGGGGAGGAGAGACTGGCTACACCTTC. Protein product: CASSLVPGGGETGYTF. The full variable domain, its missing parts supplied by reference TRBV7-8 and TRBJ1-2, is GAGVSQSPRYKVAKRGQDVALRCDPISGHVSLFWYQQALGQGPEFLTYFQNEAQLDKSGLPSDRFFAERPEGSVSTLKIQRTQQEDSAVYLCASSLVPGGGETGYTFGSGTRLTVV.

The chain recombines TRBV3-1 (or the pseudogene TRBV3-2) with TRBJ2-5; 8 nucleotides match TRBD2. The trim removed 2 bases at V and 4 bases at J, leaving 6 bases unmatched. The CDR3 totals 15 residues. Germline CDR1 reads LGHDT; CDR2 reads YNNKEL (reference sequence). The CDR3 sequence: CASSQSGTRGETQYF. The CDR3 nucleotides read TGTGCCAGCAGCCAATCGGGGACTAGAGGAGAGACCCAGTACTTC.

V and J are TRBV29-1 and TRBJ1-1, with D perhaps matching TRBD1 (6 bases). V was clipped by 3 bases and J by 4 bases, with 12 bases between them. The germline CDR1 and CDR2 sequences are SQVTM and ANQGSEA. The CDR3 consists of 13 residues. CDR3 in DNA: TGCAGCGTTGAGGGCGTCAGGGGCACTGAAGCTTTCTTT. Its protein is CSVEGVRGTEAFF. Based on the CDR3 plus reference TRBV29-1 and TRBJ1-1, the full variable domain is SAVISQKPSRDICQRGTSLTIQCQVDSQVTMMFWYRQQPGQSLTLIATANQGSEATYESGFVIDKFPISRPNLTFSTLTVSNMSPEDSSIYLCSVEGVRGTEAFFGQGTRLTVV.

The chain recombines TRBV27 with TRBJ1-6; 10 bases fit TRBD1. Losses at the gene ends were 4 bases for V and 7 bases for J; bases not matched to a gene: 4. Germline CDR1 reads MNHEY; CDR2 reads SMNVEV (reference sequence). The length of the CDR3 is 15 residues. The CDR3: CASSSTGGGNSPLHF. For the CDR3, the DNA is TGTGCCAGCAGTTCGACAGGGGGCGGAAATTCACCCCTCCACTTT.

The rearrangement links TRBV10-3 to TRBJ1-3; 8 bases are shared with TRBD1. V lost 4 bases and J lost 2; bases outside the gene matches: 10. The CDR3 is 17 amino acids. Germline lookup yields CDR1 ENHRY and CDR2 SYGVKD. In nucleotides, the CDR3 is TGTGCCATCAGTGGGACTATTGAGGACAGGGCTGGAAACACCATATATTTT. Protein product: CAISGTIEDRAGNTIYF.